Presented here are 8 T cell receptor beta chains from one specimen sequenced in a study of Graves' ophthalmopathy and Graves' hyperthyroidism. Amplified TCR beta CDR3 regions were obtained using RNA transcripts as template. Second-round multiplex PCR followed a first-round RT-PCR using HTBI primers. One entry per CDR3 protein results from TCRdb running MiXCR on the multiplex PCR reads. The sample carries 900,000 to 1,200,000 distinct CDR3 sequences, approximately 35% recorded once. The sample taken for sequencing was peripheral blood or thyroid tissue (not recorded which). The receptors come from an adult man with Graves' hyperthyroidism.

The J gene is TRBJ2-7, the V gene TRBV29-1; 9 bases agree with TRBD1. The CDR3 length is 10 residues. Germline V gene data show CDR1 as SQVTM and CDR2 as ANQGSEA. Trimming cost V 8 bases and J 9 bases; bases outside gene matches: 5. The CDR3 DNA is TGCAGCAGGGGACAGGGAGTGCAGTACTTC. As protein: CSRGQGVQYF.

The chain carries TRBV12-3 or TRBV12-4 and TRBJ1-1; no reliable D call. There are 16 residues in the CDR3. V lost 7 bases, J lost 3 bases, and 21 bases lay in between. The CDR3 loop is CASNSLGNGVYTEAFF. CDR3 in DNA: TGTGCCAGCAACTCCCTCGGGAACGGGGTGTACACTGAAGCTTTCTTT.

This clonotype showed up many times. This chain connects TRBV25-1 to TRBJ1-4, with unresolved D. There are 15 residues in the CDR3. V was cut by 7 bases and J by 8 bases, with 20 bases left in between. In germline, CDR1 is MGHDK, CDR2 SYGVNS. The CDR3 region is CASTSGSPGREKLFF. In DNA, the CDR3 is TGTGCCAGCACAAGCGGGTCTCCGGGTAGGGAAAAACTGTTTTTT.

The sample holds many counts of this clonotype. This CDR3 reads CASSPGPGGGGYTF. CDR3 in DNA: TGTGCCAGTAGTCCGGGGCCCGGAGGTGGTGGCTACACCTTC. The J gene is TRBJ1-2, the V gene TRBV19; the D gene is possibly TRBD1 (5 bases). The CDR3 totals 14 residues. The V gene's germline CDR1 is LNHDA and CDR2 SQIVND (reference sequence). V shed 5 bases and J shed 7 bases, with 17 bases lying between them.

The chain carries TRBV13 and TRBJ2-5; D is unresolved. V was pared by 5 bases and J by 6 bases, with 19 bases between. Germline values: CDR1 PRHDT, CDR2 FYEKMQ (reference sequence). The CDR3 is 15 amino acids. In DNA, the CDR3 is TGTGCCAGCAGCCCCGGTTTTGGCTTTTTAAAGACCCAGTACTTC. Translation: CASSPGFGFLKTQYF.

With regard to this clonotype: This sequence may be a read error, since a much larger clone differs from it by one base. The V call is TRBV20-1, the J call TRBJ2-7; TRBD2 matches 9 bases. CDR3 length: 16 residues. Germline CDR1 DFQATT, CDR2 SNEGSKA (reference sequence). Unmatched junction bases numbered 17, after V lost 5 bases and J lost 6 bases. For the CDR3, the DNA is TGCAGTGCTTCTGGGACTAGCAGGAGTCCCTATCTCGAGCAGTACTTC. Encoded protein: CSASGTSRSPYLEQYF.

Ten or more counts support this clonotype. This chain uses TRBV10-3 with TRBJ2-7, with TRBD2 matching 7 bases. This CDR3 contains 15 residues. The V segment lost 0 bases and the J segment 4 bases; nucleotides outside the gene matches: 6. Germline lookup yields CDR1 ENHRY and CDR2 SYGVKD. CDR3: CAISESREGRYEQYF. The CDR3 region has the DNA TGTGCCATCAGTGAGTCCAGGGAGGGCCGATACGAGCAGTACTTC.

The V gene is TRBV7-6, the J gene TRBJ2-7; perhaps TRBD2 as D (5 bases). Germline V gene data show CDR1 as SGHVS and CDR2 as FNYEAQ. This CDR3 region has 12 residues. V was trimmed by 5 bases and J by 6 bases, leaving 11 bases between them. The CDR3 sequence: CASSPIAGEQYF. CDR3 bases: TGTGCCAGCAGCCCCATCGCGGGCGAGCAGTACTTC.